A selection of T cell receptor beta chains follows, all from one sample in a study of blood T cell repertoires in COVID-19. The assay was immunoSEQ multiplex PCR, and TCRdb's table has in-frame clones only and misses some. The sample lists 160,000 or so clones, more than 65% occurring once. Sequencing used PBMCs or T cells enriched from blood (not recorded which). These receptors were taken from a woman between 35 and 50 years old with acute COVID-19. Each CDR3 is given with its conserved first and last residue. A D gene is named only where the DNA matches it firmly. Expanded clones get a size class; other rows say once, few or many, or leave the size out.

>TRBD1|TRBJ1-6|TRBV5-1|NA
TGCGCCAGCAGCTTCGAGGACAGGGGTAATTCACCCCTCCACTTT
CASSFEDRGNSPLHF
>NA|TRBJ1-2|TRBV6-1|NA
TGTGCCAGCAGTGAAGCGACTAGGGGACTAGTCCCGCTCTCCTTC
CASSEATRGLVPLSF
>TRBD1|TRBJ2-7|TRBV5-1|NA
TGCGCCAGCAGCTTACAGGGACAGACCTACGAGCAGTACTTC
CASSLQGQTYEQYF
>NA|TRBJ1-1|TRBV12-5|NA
TGTGCTAGTGGTTTGAGCTCGAACACTGAAGCTTTCTTT
CASGLSSNTEAFF
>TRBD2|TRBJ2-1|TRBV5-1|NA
TGCGCCAGCAGCTTCGGACTAGGGAGAGCCGATGAGCAGTTCTTC
CASSFGLGRADEQFF
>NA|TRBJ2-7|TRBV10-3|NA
TGTGCCATCAGGTTTGGGGGGAGCTCCTACGAGCAGTACTTC
CAIRFGGSSYEQYF
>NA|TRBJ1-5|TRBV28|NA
TGTGCCAGCAGCCCAGGACAGACAGACAATCAGCCCCAGCATTTT
CASSPGQTDNQPQHF
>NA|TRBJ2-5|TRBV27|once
TGTGCCAGCAGCCAGTTTCACCGGGAGGAGACCCAGTACTTC
CASSQFHREETQYF
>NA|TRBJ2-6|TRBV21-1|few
TGTGCCAGCAGCAAAAGCGGGACAGGGGGAAAAGGGGCCAACGTCCTGACTTTC
CASSKSGTGGKGANVLTF
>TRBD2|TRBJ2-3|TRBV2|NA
TGTGCCAGCAGTGGGACTAGACGGACAGATACGCAGTATTTT
CASSGTRRTDTQYF
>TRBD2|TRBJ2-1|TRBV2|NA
TGTGCCAGCAGTGGACTAGCGGGAGGGCCGGATCAGTTCTTC
CASSGLAGGPDQFF
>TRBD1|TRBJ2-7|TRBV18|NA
TGTGCCAGCTCACCTTCAGGGGGTGTCGGGCAGTACTTC
CASSPSGGVGQYF
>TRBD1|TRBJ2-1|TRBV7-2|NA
TGTGCCAGCAGCCCCGGACAGGTTCTCTACAATGAGCAGTTCTTC
CASSPGQVLYNEQFF
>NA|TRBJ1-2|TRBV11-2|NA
TGTGCCAGCAGCCAGAGGGGGGGCTATGGCTACACCTTC
CASSQRGGYGYTF
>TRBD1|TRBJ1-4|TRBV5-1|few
TGCGCCAGCAGCTCTATACCGGGACAGGGGATTAGTGAAAAACTGTTTTTT
CASSSIPGQGISEKLFF
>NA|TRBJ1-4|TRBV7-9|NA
TGTGCCAGCAGACCCAACAGTGCAACTAATGAAAAACTGTTTTTT
CASRPNSATNEKLFF
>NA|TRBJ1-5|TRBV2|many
TGTGCCAGCAGTGATTCAGGAGGGAATCAGCCCCAGCATTTT
CASSDSGGNQPQHF
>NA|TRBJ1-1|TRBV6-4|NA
TGTGCCAGCAGTGGAGTAGTCGGCGGGAGGCCTTTCTTT
CASSGVVGGRPFF
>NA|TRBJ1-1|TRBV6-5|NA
TGTGCCAGCAACGCGATGAACACTGAAGCTTTCTTT
CASNAMNTEAFF
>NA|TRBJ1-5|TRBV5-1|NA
TGCGCCAGCAGCTTGGCCGGGGGGTTGCAGCCCCAGCATTTT
CASSLAGGLQPQHF
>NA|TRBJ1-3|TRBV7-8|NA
TGTGCCAGCAGCCCGGGTCCAGACAGGTTTGGAAACACCATATATTTT
CASSPGPDRFGNTIYF
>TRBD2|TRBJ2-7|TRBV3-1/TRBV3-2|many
TGTGCCAGCAGTCTAGCGGGAGGTAAGAGCGAGCAGTACTTC
CASSLAGGKSEQYF
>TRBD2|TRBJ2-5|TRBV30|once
TGTGCCTGGAGTGGGGGACTAGCGGGAGTGGAGACCCAGTACTTC
CAWSGGLAGVETQYF
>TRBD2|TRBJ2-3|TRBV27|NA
TGTGCCAGCAGTTCTGGGACTAGCGGGAATACGCAGTATTTT
CASSSGTSGNTQYF
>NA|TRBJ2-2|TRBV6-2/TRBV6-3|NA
TGTGCCAGCAGTTACCGTTACACCGGGGAGCTGTTTTTT
CASSYRYTGELFF
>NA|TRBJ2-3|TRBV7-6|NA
TGTGCCAGTACACGGGCAGATACGCAGTATTTT
CASTRADTQYF
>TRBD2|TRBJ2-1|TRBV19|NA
TGTGCCAGTAGTTTACTAACTAGCGTCTCCTACAATGAGCAGTTCTTC
CASSLLTSVSYNEQFF
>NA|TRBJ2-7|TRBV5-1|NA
TGCGCCAGCAGCTCGGGGGACGCCTACGAGCAGTACTTC
CASSSGDAYEQYF
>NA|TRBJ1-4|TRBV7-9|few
TGTGCCAGCAGCTTTACCAGGAATAGAAATGAAAAACTGTTTTTT
CASSFTRNRNEKLFF
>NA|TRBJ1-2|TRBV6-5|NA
TGTGCCAGCAGTTACTCGGGGGGTGGTGGCTACACCTTC
CASSYSGGGGYTF
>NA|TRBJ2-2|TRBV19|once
TGTGCCAGTAGTATTCGGACAGTGGCGAACACCGGGGAGCTGTTTTTT
CASSIRTVANTGELFF
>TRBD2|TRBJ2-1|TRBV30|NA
TGTGCCTGGAGCTGGGGGCTAGCGGGAAATAATGAGCAGTTCTTC
CAWSWGLAGNNEQFF
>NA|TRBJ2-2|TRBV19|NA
TGTGCCAGTAGTTCCGGGATTCACACCGGGGAGCTGTTTTTT
CASSSGIHTGELFF
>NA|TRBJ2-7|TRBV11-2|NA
TGTGCCAGCAGCCCTATACGGGGATCCGAGCAGTACTTC
CASSPIRGSEQYF
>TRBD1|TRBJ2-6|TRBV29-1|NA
TGCAGCGTTGAAGAGTGGACAGGTTCAAACTCTGGGGCCAACGTCCTGACTTTC
CSVEEWTGSNSGANVLTF
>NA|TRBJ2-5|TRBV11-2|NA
TGTGCCAGCAGCTCTCAGGGCCGATCGGAGACCCAGTACTTC
CASSSQGRSETQYF